The 8 T cell receptor beta chains reported below all come from one sample, sequenced in a study of blood T cells in healthy people across ages. Primed by a sample-barcoded 5' primer and a J-beta primer mix, a second PCR proceeded for roughly 6 to 12 cycles. TCRdb reprocessed the 5' RACE reads with MiXCR, giving one entry per CDR3 protein. Of roughly 1.5 million distinct CDR3 sequences in the sample, 42% were seen once. The material sequenced was blood. The receptors stem from a woman under 30 in good health.

This clonotype was detected a few times. This chain uses TRBV7-9 with TRBJ1-2, with a weak D call TRBD1 (5 bases). Per germline, CDR1 SEHNR and CDR2 FQNEAQ (reference sequence). V lost 4 bases, J lost 6 bases, and 18 bases lay in between. CDR3 size: 15 residues. The CDR3, as DNA: TGTGCCAGCAGCTCTCCTTTGGGGGAAGGCCATGGCTACACCTTC. It encodes CASSSPLGEGHGYTF.

This rearrangement joins TRBV7-2 to TRBJ2-2, with D unclear. Trimming pared 5 bases from V and 6 bases from J, leaving 10 bases between. The CDR3 consists of 13 residues. Germline V lookup: CDR1 SGHTA, CDR2 FQGNSA. The CDR3: CASSLDLSGELFF. The CDR3 DNA reads TGTGCCAGCAGCCTCGACTTGTCCGGGGAGCTGTTTTTT.

Only a few counts were recorded for this clonotype. J is TRBJ1-4 and V is TRBV18; no clear D. Trimming removed 0 bases from V and 0 bases from J, with 5 bases in between. This CDR3 has 15 amino acids. Germline CDR1 reads KGHSH; CDR2 reads LQKENI. The DNA for the CDR3 is TGTGCCAGCTCACCACCAAGTGCAACTAATGAAAAACTGTTTTTT. Protein product: CASSPPSATNEKLFF.

This rearrangement joins TRBV29-1 to TRBJ1-4; TRBD1 agrees at 10 bases. CDR1 is SQVTM, CDR2 ANQGSEA, per germline. This CDR3 has 13 residues. The trim removed 6 bases at V and 5 bases at J, leaving 3 bases unmatched. In nucleotides, the CDR3 is TGCAGCGTGTTGGGACAGGGGAATGAAAAACTGTTTTTT. This codes for CSVLGQGNEKLFF.

This clonotype was seen a handful of times. This chain links TRBV7-9 with TRBJ2-5; D is undetermined. The V gene's germline CDR1 is SEHNR and CDR2 FQNEAQ (reference sequence). There are 14 residues in the CDR3. The V end lost 4 bases, the J end lost 4 bases, and 13 bases lay between the germline ends. CDR3 in amino acids: CASSSRTFGETQYF. The CDR3 bases are TGTGCCAGCAGCTCACGAACCTTTGGAGAGACCCAGTACTTC.

The chain recombines TRBV9 with TRBJ2-2, with D perhaps matching TRBD1 or TRBD2 (5 bases each). The CDR3 is 13 residues long. Deletions cut 3 bases from V and 7 bases from J, with 10 bases between. CDR1 is SGDLS, CDR2 YYNGEE, per germline. CDR3 sequence reads: CASSAEGFGELFF. In DNA, the CDR3 is TGTGCCAGCAGCGCAGAGGGGTTCGGGGAGCTGTTTTTT.

The rearrangement joins TRBV4-1 to TRBJ1-4; 7 bases map to TRBD1. Per germline, CDR1 MGHRA and CDR2 YSYEKL. V trimming: 3 bases; J trimming: 7 bases; junction bases outside the gene matches: 8. The CDR3 contains 15 residues. The DNA for the CDR3 is TGCGCCAGCAGCCAGGAAACAGGGGAGGGTGAAAAACTGTTTTTT. It is translated as CASSQETGEGEKLFF.

Points on this clonotype: A much larger clonotype is one base distant, so this may be a read error. Without the conserved terminal phenylalanine or tryptophan, this CDR3 likely stems from a read error. The chain has TRBV12-3 or TRBV12-4 and TRBJ1-2; D gene ambiguous. The CDR3 is made up of 12 amino acids. The germline V and J ends were trimmed by 6 bases and 4 bases, with 9 bases remaining between them. The DNA of the CDR3 is TGTGCCAGCAGATCCGGGTTCTATGGCTACACCGTC. Translating gives CASRSGFYGYTV.